The 24 T cell receptor beta chains reported below all come from one sample, sequenced in a study of blood T cell repertoires in COVID-19. TCRdb's copy holds only in-frame clones and misses some; the assay was immunoSEQ multiplex PCR. This table holds under 200,000 clones, more than 75% found once. Sample: peripheral blood. Receptors were obtained from a man in his forties with active or convalescent COVID-19.

The chain links TRBV9 to TRBJ1-6; no firm D call. The germline gives CDR1 SGDLS, CDR2 YYNGEE. The CDR3 consists of 13 residues. V lost 0 bases to trimming and J lost 11 bases, with 9 bases between them. CDR3: CASSVDVRAPLHF. CDR3 DNA sequence: TGTGCCAGCAGCGTAGATGTGAGGGCACCCCTCCACTTT.

The CDR3: CASSLQGQGGQPQHF. DNA of the CDR3: TGTGCCAGCAGCTTACAGGGACAGGGTGGCCAGCCCCAGCATTTT. J is TRBJ1-5 and V is TRBV7-8, with TRBD1 matching 9 bases. CDR1 SGHVS and CDR2 FQNEAQ come from the germline V gene. V lost 2 bases and J lost 7; bases outside the gene matches: 6. The CDR3 is 15 residues long.

V usage is TRBV6-1 and J usage is TRBJ1-1; tentative D call: TRBD1 (6 bases). Deletions cut 2 bases from V and 4 bases from J, with 14 bases between. CDR3 length equals 15 residues. CDR1 and CDR2 from the germline V gene are MNHNS and SASEGT. DNA for the CDR3: TGTGCCAGCAGTGAATCCCAGGGGTTTGGCACTGAAGCTTTCTTT. It translates to CASSESQGFGTEAFF.

This chain uses TRBV29-1 with TRBJ1-5; D perhaps matches TRBD1 (5 bases). Germline V gene data show CDR1 as SQVTM and CDR2 as ANQGSEA. V was shortened by 5 bases and J by 0 bases, with 8 bases between the two germline ends. The CDR3 loop spans 13 amino acids. The CDR3 nucleotides are TGCAGCGTTTCCGGGGGTAGCAATCAGCCCCAGCATTTT. Protein: CSVSGGSNQPQHF.

J is TRBJ1-1 and V is TRBV6-5; TRBD1 agrees at 7 bases. V lost 6 bases to trimming and J lost 7 bases; unmatched junction nucleotides: 14. Germline CDR1 MNHEY, CDR2 SVGAGI. CDR3 length: 15 amino acids. The CDR3 DNA reads as TGTGCCAGCAGCCCAGACAGGGAAGGAGCGGATGAAGCTTTCTTT. Amino acid sequence: CASSPDREGADEAFF.

The V gene is TRBV5-5, the J gene TRBJ2-7, with TRBD1 as a possible D gene (5 bases). Trimming cost V 5 bases and J 1 base, with 10 bases left between them. The V gene's germline CDR1 is SGHKS and CDR2 YYEKEE (reference sequence). The CDR3 covers 13 residues. CDR3 amino acids: CASSTRGSYEQYF. Here the CDR3 DNA reads TGTGCCAGCAGTACAAGGGGTTCCTACGAGCAGTACTTC.

V is TRBV4-3 and J is TRBJ2-6, with TRBD2 as a possible D gene (6 bases). The CDR3 is 18 amino acids. Germline V lookup: CDR1 LGHNA, CDR2 YSLEER. Trimming stripped 2 bases from V and 0 bases from J, with 14 bases between. Here the CDR3 reads CASSQSVVGGSGANVLTF. In DNA, the CDR3 is TGCGCCAGCAGCCAATCGGTAGTGGGGGGCTCTGGGGCCAACGTCCTGACTTTC.

The gene calls are TRBV19 and TRBJ2-6, with no clear D. The V gene lost 1 base and the J gene lost 4 bases, with 5 bases spanning the gap. The CDR3 has 14 amino acids. Germline-derived CDR1 and CDR2 are LNHDA and SQIVND (reference sequence). The CDR3: CASSIVSGANVLTF. The DNA of the CDR3 is TGTGCCAGTAGTATAGTATCCGGGGCCAACGTCCTGACTTTC.

The genes are TRBV18 and TRBJ1-2; D gene ambiguous. The CDR3 spans 15 residues. Trimming left V 3 bases short and J 0 bases short, with 11 bases between. Germline CDR1 KGHSH, CDR2 LQKENI. As DNA, the CDR3 is TGTGCCAGCTCACCGGGCGCGTTGGCTAACTATGGCTACACCTTC. Amino acid sequence: CASSPGALANYGYTF.

The rearrangement uses TRBV27 and TRBJ1-2; TRBD1 is a possible D gene (5 bases). Germline-derived CDR1 and CDR2 are MNHEY and SMNVEV (reference sequence). The length of the CDR3 is 13 residues. Trimming removed 5 bases at V and 2 bases at J, with 9 bases between. The CDR3 here is CASSGHPNYGYTF. CDR3 bases: TGTGCCAGCAGTGGACACCCGAACTATGGCTACACCTTC.

The chain has TRBV7-9 and TRBJ1-2; possibly TRBD1 for D (6 bases). The CDR3 runs 15 residues. Trimming cost V 2 bases and J 5 bases, with 15 bases left between them. Germline V CDR1 and CDR2: SEHNR, FQNEAQ (reference sequence). This CDR3 is CASSLSRGAGYGYTF. DNA of the CDR3: TGTGCCAGCAGCTTAAGCCGGGGGGCCGGTTATGGCTACACCTTC.

The DNA for the CDR3 is TGTGCCAGTAGTCGAGGGGGTGACGAGCAGTACTTC. Translation gives CASSRGGDEQYF. The gene calls are TRBV19 and TRBJ2-7; maybe TRBD1 (6 bases). The V end was cut by 5 bases, the J end by 5 bases, with 10 bases between. Germline V gene lookup returns CDR1 LNHDA and CDR2 SQIVND (reference sequence). This CDR3 comprises 12 residues.

This sequence joins TRBV10-3 and TRBJ2-1; 9 nucleotides align to TRBD2. The length of the CDR3 is 17 residues. After removal of 2 bases from V and 8 bases from J, the junction contained 13 bases not matched to a gene. Per germline, CDR1 ENHRY and CDR2 SYGVKD. CDR3 protein: CAISEPPSGTSLYEQFF. CDR3 DNA sequence: TGTGCCATCAGTGAGCCTCCCTCCGGGACTAGCCTCTATGAGCAGTTCTTC.

The genes are TRBV25-1 and TRBJ2-7, with TRBD2 matching 13 bases. The CDR3 is 15 residues long. The trim removed 4 bases at V and 12 bases at J, leaving 12 bases unmatched. CDR1 is MGHDK and CDR2 is SYGVNS in the germline V gene. CDR3 sequence (DNA): TGTGCCAGCAGTGCCATTACTAGCGGGAGGGAGCTTCCGTACTTC. It yields the protein CASSAITSGRELPYF.

This chain connects TRBV19 to TRBJ1-2; no reliable D call. V lost 7 bases to trimming and J lost 0 bases, with 18 bases between them. Germline V gene sequence: CDR1 LNHDA, CDR2 SQIVND (reference sequence). CDR3 length: 16 residues. CDR3 DNA sequence: TGTGCCAGTACCCCTGGGCAGCACCCCACTAACTATGGCTACACCTTC. Its protein is CASTPGQHPTNYGYTF.

This chain joins TRBV19 and TRBJ1-2; TRBD1 might be the D (5 bases). The CDR3 is 13 amino acids. The germline V and J ends were trimmed by 2 bases and 8 bases, with 12 bases remaining between them. Per the germline V gene, CDR1 is LNHDA and CDR2 is SQIVND (reference sequence). In DNA form, the CDR3 reads TGTGCCAGTAGTATAAGGGAAGGGGTCGGCTACACCTTC. Translating it yields CASSIREGVGYTF.

The chain has TRBV11-2 and TRBJ2-3, with a weak D call TRBD1 (7 bases). Trimming removed 3 bases at V and 6 bases at J, with 25 bases between. Germline V gene sequence: CDR1 SGHAT, CDR2 FQNNGV. This CDR3 comprises 18 residues. CDR3 nucleotide sequence: TGTGCCAGCAGCTTGTTGGGACAGTCGGGTGGAGGGGTGGATACGCAGTATTTT. Translating it yields CASSLLGQSGGGVDTQYF.

This clone was picked up one time. The chain combines TRBV28 with TRBJ1-1, with TRBD1 matching 7 bases. Trimming cost V 6 bases and J 4 bases; bases outside gene matches: 8. This CDR3 has 14 residues. Germline CDR1 is MDHEN and CDR2 is SYDVKM. The CDR3 sequence is CASRPGGGGTEAFF. The DNA for the CDR3 is TGTGCCAGCAGACCTGGAGGGGGCGGCACTGAAGCTTTCTTT. Looking up the rest from reference TRBV28 and TRBJ1-1 gives the full variable domain: DVKVTQSSRYLVKRTGEKVFLECVQDMDHENMFWYRQDPGLGLRLIYFSYDVKMKEKGDIPEGYSVSREKKERFSLILESASTNQTSMYLCASRPGGGGTEAFFGQGTRLTVV.

This clone came up a few times. This chain links TRBV6-1 with TRBJ2-2, with 10 bases that match TRBD2. The germline V gene has CDR1 MNHNS and CDR2 SASEGT. V shed 4 bases and J 3 bases; nucleotides not matched to a gene: 5. This CDR3 spans 16 amino acids. This chain's CDR3 is CASSASGGLYTGELFF. CDR3 DNA: TGTGCCAGCAGTGCTAGCGGGGGATTGTACACCGGGGAGCTGTTTTTT.

The rearrangement uses TRBV7-8 and TRBJ2-7, with 10 bases aligning to TRBD1. This CDR3 is 15 amino acids long. V dropped 5 bases and J dropped 7; count of bases not matched to a gene: 11. CDR1 SGHVS and CDR2 FQNEAQ come from the germline V gene. CDR3 coding DNA: TGTGCCAGCAGCCCCCCGGGACAGGGGTATAGGGAGCAGTACTTC. Translated: CASSPPGQGYREQYF.

J is TRBJ1-6 and V is TRBV5-1; 7 nucleotides match TRBD1. Trimming at V came to 4 bases and at J to 5 bases, leaving 6 bases not matched to a gene. CDR1 is SGHRS and CDR2 is YFSETQ in the germline V gene. This CDR3 is 15 amino acids long. The CDR3 is CASSLGQNNNSPLHF. The CDR3 coding sequence is TGCGCCAGCAGCCTGGGACAGAATAATAATTCACCCCTCCACTTT.

The V gene is TRBV13, the J gene TRBJ2-1; D may be TRBD2 (5 bases). Trimming shortened V by 1 base and J by 9 bases, and 13 bases separated the two germline ends. The germline V gene has CDR1 PRHDT and CDR2 FYEKMQ (reference sequence). The length of the CDR3 is 14 residues. CDR3 DNA sequence: TGTGCCAGCAGCTTAGAGGCTAGCAGGCGTGAGCAGTTCTTC. As protein: CASSLEASRREQFF. Variable domain in full (rest from reference TRBV13 and TRBJ2-1): AAGVIQSPRHLIKEKRETATLKCYPIPRHDTVYWYQQGPGQDPQFLISFYEKMQSDKGSIPDRFSAQQFSDYHSELNMSSLELGDSALYFCASSLEASRREQFFGPGTRLTVL.

This clone was recorded once. The rearrangement joins TRBV12-3 or TRBV12-4 to TRBJ1-2, with D unclear. The CDR3 totals 12 residues. V gave up 5 bases and J gave up 8 bases, with 12 bases separating them. CDR3 coding DNA: TGTGCCAGCAGTCCGCCCGAGAACGGCTACACCTTC. As protein: CASSPPENGYTF.

This clone was seen a single time. This chain uses TRBV2 with TRBJ2-3, with D perhaps matching TRBD2 (6 bases). This CDR3 has 13 amino acids. Per germline, CDR1 SNHLY and CDR2 FYNNEI. The ends were cut back, 5 bases at V and 6 bases at J, with 12 bases in the middle. The CDR3 here is CASSKGLLDTQYF. Here the CDR3 DNA reads TGTGCCAGCAGTAAGGGACTCCTGGATACGCAGTATTTT.